This entry features one TCR beta chain sequence. Antigen: not known. This sample is part of a study of OX40 agonist ivuxolimab in advanced cancers. Study-level background: The patients received ivuxolimab by intravenous route every 2 weeks at 0.01 to 10 mg/kg. Partial responses were achieved by three patients, of whom one had hepatocellular carcinoma and two had cutaneous melanoma. Notes on the study in general: Both blood CD4+ and CD8+ T cells showed clonal growth by week 6 at 0.1 to 3.0 mg/kg.

V dropped 5 bases and J dropped 6 bases, with 14 bases sitting between them. The CDR3 is 14 residues long. Germline CDR1 ENHRY, CDR2 SYGVKD. The protocol was immunoSEQ multiplex PCR, while the TCRdb copy is restricted to in-frame clones and leaves out a portion. The profile covers tens of thousands of clones, with around 87% appearing a single time and roughly 16% taken by the ten largest. The clonotype was recovered from an adult with an advanced solid tumor such as melanoma, head and neck, liver or kidney cancer. The chain is built from TRBV10-3 and TRBJ1-5, with a weak D call TRBD1 (5 bases). The material sequenced was CD4+ or CD8+ T cells sorted from blood, taken in a trial of the OX40 agonist ivuxolimab. DNA for the CDR3: TGTGCCATCAGTCGTAAGGGGCAGGGTCAGCCCCAGCATTTT. This encodes CAISRKGQGQPQHF.